This T cell receptor (beta chain) was documented in a study of shared clonotypes between healthy human individuals. Looked up from germline, CDR1 is SGHTA and CDR2 is FQGNSA. The CDR3 consists of 16 residues. Trimming took 4 bases from V and 2 from J, leaving 14 bases between them. Clones were read by immunoSEQ multiplex PCR, and TCRdb kept only the in-frame ones, dropping some. The table includes around 1,100,000 clones, around three quarters detected once. Every contributor of samples was a Caucasian grown-up residing in Nashville, Tennessee. The investigators split CD4+ cells into a CD45RA+ naive subset and a CD45RA-negative memory subset.

This sequence was found in a man younger than 30 in good health. Some clones in this sample may be carry-over from other donors' samples. The source material was memory CD4+ T cells from PBMCs. Subset in this sample: CD45RA-negative fraction. The V and J genes are TRBV7-2 and TRBJ2-2; D perhaps matches TRBD2 (5 bases). The DNA for the CDR3 is TGTGCCAGCAGCTCGAATCGGGGATTTAACACCGGGGAGCTGTTTTTT. This sequence encodes CASSSNRGFNTGELFF.